These T cell receptor beta chains were read from a single sample in a study of CD8+ T cells in alopecia areata. Clones were sequenced by immunoSEQ multiplex PCR, and TCRdb holds only the in-frame ones, with some missing. This sample yields some 110,000 clones, of which about 61% are seen a single time; 25% to 35% belongs to the top ten. This specimen was CD8+ T cells sorted from blood, taken at week 4, from a patient treated with tofacitinib. These receptors all stem from a human donor with alopecia areata. CDR3s include the opening cysteine and the closing phenylalanine or tryptophan. A D gene is named only where the DNA matches it firmly. Rows give clone size only sometimes, using once, few, many, or a class for an expanded clone.

>few|.|TRBV25-1|TRBJ1-5
TGTGCCAGCAGTGATGCAGGGTTGGGCAATCAGCCCCAGCATTTT
CASSDAGLGNQPQHF
>.|.|TRBV5-6|TRBJ1-1
TGTGCCAGCAGCTTGTGGGCGGCTGAAGCTTTCTTT
CASSLWAAEAFF
>.|.|TRBV30|TRBJ1-6
TGTGCCTGGAGTAGAACTGGGGGGCAGGGGTCACCCCTCCACTTT
CAWSRTGGQGSPLHF
>.|TRBD1|TRBV15|TRBJ1-5
TGTGCCACCAGCAGGCTGGGGACAGCGAGCAATCAGCCCCAGCATTTT
CATSRLGTASNQPQHF
>.|.|TRBV30|TRBJ2-3
TGTGCCTGGAGTATGCTTGATACAGATACGCAGTATTTT
CAWSMLDTDTQYF
>.|.|TRBV7-9|TRBJ2-3
TGTGCCAGCAGCCCGGGTCCAATGGAGGCAGATACGCAGTATTTT
CASSPGPMEADTQYF
>.|.|TRBV25-1|TRBJ2-1
TGTGCCAGCAGTGAAATTAGCGATGAGCAGTTCTTC
CASSEISDEQFF
>.|TRBD2|TRBV5-1|TRBJ2-7
TGCGCCAGCAGCTTGGGACTAGCGGGGGTATCCTACGAGCAGTACTTC
CASSLGLAGVSYEQYF
>.|TRBD1|TRBV7-2|TRBJ1-6
TGTGCCAGCAGCTTCGGGACAGGGAATTCACCCCTCCACTTT
CASSFGTGNSPLHF
>.|.|TRBV19|TRBJ2-3
TGTGCCAGTTCACACTTCCCCCCAGGGGCAGATACGCAGTATTTT
CASSHFPPGADTQYF
>.|.|TRBV28|TRBJ1-5
TGTGCCAGCAGTTACTTAGGAAATAGCAATCAGCCCCAGCATTTT
CASSYLGNSNQPQHF
>.|TRBD2|TRBV9|TRBJ2-2
TGTGCCAGCAGCCCACGGGGAGGGACGAACACCGGGGAGCTGTTTTTT
CASSPRGGTNTGELFF
>.|TRBD1|TRBV30|TRBJ1-2
TGTGCCTTGCAGGGGGACTTCTATGGCTACACCTTC
CALQGDFYGYTF
>.|.|TRBV6-5|TRBJ1-1
TGTGCCAGCAGGAGACAGAAGTTTAACACTGAAGCTTTCTTT
CASRRQKFNTEAFF
>.|.|TRBV9|TRBJ1-1
TGTGCCAGCAGCGTAAGGGCCATGAACACTGAAGCTTTCTTT
CASSVRAMNTEAFF
>.|.|TRBV15|TRBJ2-3
TGTGCCACCAGCAGAGATCACGGGGGCGAGACCACAGATACGCAGTATTTT
CATSRDHGGETTDTQYF
>.|.|TRBV4-1|TRBJ1-5
TGCGCCAGCAGCCAGGGTACAGGGCGAGGAGAGCCCCAGCATTTT
CASSQGTGRGEPQHF
>.|.|TRBV7-2|TRBJ2-1
TGTGCCAGCAGCTCCTCGGGGAGTGTGAGCTCCTACAATGAGCAGTTCTTC
CASSSSGSVSSYNEQFF
>.|.|TRBV7-3|TRBJ2-1
TGTGCCAGCAGCCTTAATCCGGGACACGACAATGAGCAGTTCTTC
CASSLNPGHDNEQFF